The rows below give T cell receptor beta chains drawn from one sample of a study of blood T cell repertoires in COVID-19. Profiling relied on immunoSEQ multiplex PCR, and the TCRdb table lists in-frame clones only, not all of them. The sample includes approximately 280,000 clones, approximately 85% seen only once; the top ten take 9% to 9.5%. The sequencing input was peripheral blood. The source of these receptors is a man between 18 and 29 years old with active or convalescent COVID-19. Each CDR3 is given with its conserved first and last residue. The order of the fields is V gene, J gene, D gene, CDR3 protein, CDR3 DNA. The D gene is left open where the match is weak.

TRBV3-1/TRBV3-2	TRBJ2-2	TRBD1	CASSQDRGGTGELFF	TGTGCCAGCAGCCAGGACAGGGGGGGGACCGGGGAGCTGTTTTTT
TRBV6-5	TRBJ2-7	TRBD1	CASSPRTGGYEQYF	TGTGCCAGCAGTCCACGGACAGGGGGCTACGAGCAGTACTTC
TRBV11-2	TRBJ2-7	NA	CASSFPSSYEQYF	TGTGCCAGCAGCTTCCCTAGCTCCTACGAGCAGTACTTC
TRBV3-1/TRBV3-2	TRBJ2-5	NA	CASNQADSLTQYF	TGTGCCAGCAATCAGGCAGATTCTCTGACCCAGTACTTC
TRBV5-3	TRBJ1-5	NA	CARSLRDSVVPQHF	TGTGCCAGAAGCTTGCGGGACTCGGTTGTGCCCCAGCATTTT
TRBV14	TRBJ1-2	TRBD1	CASSQDPPGQGALGYGYTF	TGTGCCAGCAGCCAAGATCCCCCGGGACAGGGGGCTCTGGGATATGGCTACACCTTC
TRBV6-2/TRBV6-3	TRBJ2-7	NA	CASSYIGGIHEQYF	TGTGCCAGCAGTTACATAGGGGGTATCCACGAGCAGTACTTC
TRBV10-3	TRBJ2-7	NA	CAIKAGDTYEQYF	TGTGCCATCAAGGCAGGGGATACCTACGAGCAGTACTTC
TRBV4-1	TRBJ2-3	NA	CASSQDAPGTDTQYF	TGCGCCAGCAGCCAAGACGCGCCTGGCACAGATACGCAGTATTTT
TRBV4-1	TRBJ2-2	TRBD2	CASSHLAGDRTGELFF	TGCGCCAGCAGCCACTTAGCGGGGGACCGCACCGGGGAGCTGTTTTTT